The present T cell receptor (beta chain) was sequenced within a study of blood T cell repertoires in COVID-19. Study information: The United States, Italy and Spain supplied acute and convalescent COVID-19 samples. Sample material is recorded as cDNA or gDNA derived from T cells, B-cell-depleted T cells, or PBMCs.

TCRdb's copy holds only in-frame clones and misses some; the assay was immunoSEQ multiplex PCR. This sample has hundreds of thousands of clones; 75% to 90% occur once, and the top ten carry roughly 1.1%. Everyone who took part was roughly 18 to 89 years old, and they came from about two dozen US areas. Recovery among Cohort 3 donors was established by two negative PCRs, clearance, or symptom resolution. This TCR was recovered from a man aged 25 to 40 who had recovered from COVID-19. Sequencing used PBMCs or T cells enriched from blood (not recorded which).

This CDR3 is CASSKTSGQGYEQYF. CDR3 DNA sequence: TGTGCCAGCAGCAAGACTAGCGGCCAAGGCTACGAGCAGTACTTC. The V and J genes are TRBV7-2 and TRBJ2-7, with 9 bases lining up with TRBD2. The CDR3 is made up of 15 amino acids. The J segment lost 3 bases and the V segment lost 5 bases, leaving 8 bases of the junction unmatched. The germline CDR1 and CDR2 sequences are SGHTA and FQGNSA.